What follows are 26 T cell receptor beta chains derived from one specimen sequenced in a study of T cell repertoires in cytomegalovirus infection. These TCRs' antigens remain unknown. MiXCR, applied by TCRdb to the reads, yields one record per CDR3 protein. There are hundreds of thousands of distinct CDR3 sequences in the sample; 42% occur only once, and 43% lies in the top ten. The sequencing used cultured PBMCs, collected from culture after CMV antigen stimulation. All receptors derive from a human donor in good health (CMV status not recorded). Some clones in this sample may be carry-over from other donors' samples.

This clonotype was detected only a few times. The V gene is TRBV5-5, the J gene TRBJ2-2; 7 bases map to TRBD1. CDR1 is SGHKS, CDR2 YYEKEE, per germline (reference sequence). This CDR3 comprises 14 residues. J was trimmed by 5 bases and V by 4 bases; bases with no gene match: 5. The CDR3 sequence is CASSPRQGTGELFF. DNA for the CDR3: TGTGCCAGCAGCCCCCGACAGGGTACCGGGGAGCTGTTTTTT.

This clonotype was detected only a few times. The rearrangement links TRBV28 to TRBJ2-2, with D unclear. The CDR3 runs to 16 residues. Trimming removed 3 bases from V and 6 bases from J, with 17 bases in between. Looked up from germline, CDR1 is MDHEN and CDR2 is SYDVKM. Here the CDR3 DNA reads TGTGCCAGCAGTTTCTATTGGTGGTCCCCCTCCGGGGAGCTGTTTTTT. It specifies CASSFYWWSPSGELFF.

This chain's CDR3 is CAISENPSPGDEKLFF. For the CDR3, the DNA is TGTGCCATCAGTGAGAACCCATCACCGGGGGATGAAAAACTGTTTTTT. J is TRBJ1-4 and V is TRBV10-3, with D possibly being TRBD1 (5 bases). V lost 2 bases and J 6 bases, leaving 16 bases between the germline ends. From germline, CDR1 is ENHRY and CDR2 SYGVKD. This CDR3 comprises 16 residues.

The CDR3 protein is CASSPGQGVGDTQYF. The CDR3 DNA follows: TGTGCCAGCAGCCCGGGACAGGGGGTAGGAGATACGCAGTATTTT. This rearrangement joins TRBV7-2 to TRBJ2-3; 11 bases fit TRBD1. V lost 5 bases to trimming and J lost 5 bases; unmatched junction nucleotides: 6. CDR1 and CDR2 from the germline V gene are SGHTA and FQGNSA. CDR3 size: 15 residues.

This rearrangement joins TRBV4-1 to TRBJ2-5; D call uncertain. The V and J ends lost 0 bases and 3 bases respectively, with 5 bases between them. CDR3 length: 13 residues. Germline V lookup: CDR1 MGHRA, CDR2 YSYEKL. The CDR3 bases are TGCGCCAGCAGCCAAGATAACGAAGAGACCCAGTACTTC. Residues: CASSQDNEETQYF.

The chain employs TRBV5-6 and TRBJ2-1; 8 nucleotides agree with TRBD2. The junction had 17 bases not matched to a gene; V was cut back by 0 bases and J by 12 bases. Germline V gives CDR1 SGHDT, CDR2 YYEEEE. CDR3 length: 17 residues. The CDR3 spells CASSLGVGGGKFVGQFF. CDR3 in DNA: TGTGCCAGCAGCTTGGGGGTCGGGGGGGGAAAATTCGTCGGGCAGTTCTTC.

The rearrangement links TRBV12-5 to TRBJ2-1; 8 positions agree with TRBD1. The CDR3 runs to 14 residues. Germline CDR1 reads LGHNT; CDR2 reads FRNRAP. The ends lost 7 bases at V and 4 bases at J; junction bases unmatched: 6. The CDR3 bases are TGTGCTAGTGACATGGGGACAGGATACAATGAGCAGTTCTTC. Protein sequence: CASDMGTGYNEQFF.

This clonotype has a handful of counts. The chain has TRBV6-6 and TRBJ2-7, with 10 nucleotides matching TRBD2. J was trimmed by 2 bases and V by 4 bases; bases with no gene match: 8. The germline V gene has CDR1 MNHNY and CDR2 SVGAGI (reference sequence). This CDR3 contains 16 residues. The CDR3 sequence is CASSSGRTSGTYEQYF. The CDR3 bases are TGTGCCAGCAGTTCAGGGAGGACTAGCGGAACCTACGAGCAGTACTTC.

This sequence joins TRBV20-1 and TRBJ2-3; 9 nucleotides match TRBD1. Per the germline V gene, CDR1 is DFQATT and CDR2 is SNEGSKA (reference sequence). V gave up 1 base and J gave up 1 base; unmatched junction bases: 0. The CDR3 extends over 14 amino acids. CDR3 coding DNA: TGCAGTGCTAGAGGGACAGGGGGCACAGATACGCAGTATTTT. The encoded protein is CSARGTGGTDTQYF.

The chain combines TRBV20-1 with TRBJ2-7, with a possible D match to TRBD2 (6 bases). V dropped 5 bases and J dropped 3 bases, with 23 bases sitting between them. Per the germline V gene, CDR1 is DFQATT and CDR2 is SNEGSKA (reference sequence). This CDR3 spans 16 amino acids. CDR3 region: CSAAPGRDGGYYEQYF. The CDR3 DNA reads TGCAGTGCTGCCCCAGGCCGGGACGGGGGTTACTACGAGCAGTACTTC.

This chain connects TRBV7-9 to TRBJ2-6, with D hard to call. The germline V and J ends were trimmed by 5 bases and 1 base, with 15 bases remaining between them. This CDR3 region has 17 residues. CDR1 is SEHNR, CDR2 FQNEAQ, per germline (reference sequence). The CDR3 protein is CASSRSVGRSGANVLTF. CDR3 sequence (DNA): TGTGCCAGCAGCCGTTCGGTAGGGCGGTCTGGGGCCAACGTCCTGACTTTC.

The rearrangement uses TRBV11-2 and TRBJ1-2; D unclear. Germline CDR1 reads SGHAT; CDR2 reads FQNNGV. The CDR3 is 14 amino acids. V shed 0 bases and J shed 4 bases, with 9 bases lying between them. The CDR3 is CASSLELFGYGYTF. In nucleotides, the CDR3 is TGTGCCAGCAGCTTAGAGCTTTTCGGCTATGGCTACACCTTC.

This clonotype was counted a few times. The rearrangement uses TRBV27 and TRBJ2-4; TRBD1 aligns across 8 bases. After removal of 6 bases from V and 2 bases from J, the junction contained 6 bases not matched to a gene. The CDR3 runs to 15 residues. Germline CDR1 is MNHEY and CDR2 is SMNVEV (reference sequence). This CDR3 is CASSQNRGSKNIQYF. The CDR3 DNA reads as TGTGCCAGCAGCCAAAACAGGGGGTCCAAAAACATTCAGTACTTC.

This clonotype showed up many times. The rearrangement uses TRBV7-8 and TRBJ2-5, with D uncertain. V was shortened by 6 bases and J by 4 bases, with 12 bases between the two germline ends. CDR1 and CDR2 (germline): SGHVS, FQNEAQ. CDR3 size: 13 residues. CDR3 in amino acids: CASSLTGGETQYF. The CDR3 nucleotides are TGTGCCAGCAGTTTGACTGGTGGAGAGACCCAGTACTTC.

The chain carries TRBV7-4 and TRBJ2-1; 10 nucleotides match TRBD2. V was pared by 7 bases and J by 7 bases, with 16 bases of the junction left unmatched. Per the germline V gene, CDR1 is SGHVT and CDR2 is SQSDAQ. The CDR3 runs 17 residues. Here the CDR3 DNA reads TGTGCCAGCACCCCAGGAGTGCTAGCGGGAGCTATAAATGAGCAGTTCTTC. Translating gives CASTPGVLAGAINEQFF.

The chain has TRBV27 and TRBJ1-1, with a tentative D call TRBD1 (6 bases). This CDR3 comprises 14 residues. The germline V gene encodes CDR1 MNHEY and CDR2 SMNVEV (reference sequence). Trimming removed 4 bases from V and 3 bases from J, with 12 bases in between. CDR3 DNA sequence: TGTGCCAGCAGTTATACCTACAGGGACACTGAAGCTTTCTTT. This gives the protein CASSYTYRDTEAFF.

The rearrangement uses TRBV2 and TRBJ2-6; D might be TRBD2 (6 bases). The CDR3 sequence is 16 residues long. Germline-derived CDR1 and CDR2 are SNHLY and FYNNEI. V gave up 6 bases and J gave up 4 bases, with 16 bases separating them. In DNA, the CDR3 is TGTGCCAGCAGCCGAAGGACTACAGCGGGGGCCAACGTCCTGACTTTC. Translating it yields CASSRRTTAGANVLTF.

The table lists this clonotype with a few counts. The chain is built from TRBV7-8 and TRBJ1-5; D is possibly TRBD1 (5 bases). The CDR3 totals 18 residues. V was clipped by 1 base and J by 0 bases, with 16 bases between them. Germline V gives CDR1 SGHVS, CDR2 FQNEAQ. The CDR3 DNA sequence: TGTGCCAGCAGCTTAGTCGGGTTTGGGGCCTATAGCAATCAGCCCCAGCATTTT. It specifies CASSLVGFGAYSNQPQHF. Full variable domain (rest looked up from reference TRBV7-8 and TRBJ1-5): GAGVSQSPRYKVAKRGQDVALRCDPISGHVSLFWYQQALGQGPEFLTYFQNEAQLDKSGLPSDRFFAERPEGSVSTLKIQRTQQEDSAVYLCASSLVGFGAYSNQPQHFGDGTRLSIL.

This chain links TRBV29-1 with TRBJ2-1; TRBD2 aligns across 8 bases. Germline CDR1 is SQVTM and CDR2 is ANQGSEA. The CDR3 sequence is 13 residues long. V lost 4 bases to trimming and J lost 9 bases; unmatched junction nucleotides: 8. The CDR3 DNA sequence: TGCAGCGTTGTGCGGGGGGACACGGGTGAGCAGTTCTTC. As protein: CSVVRGDTGEQFF.

V and J are TRBV2 and TRBJ2-7; 7 bases line up with TRBD2. After removal of 3 bases from V and 4 bases from J, the junction contained 9 bases not matched to a gene. The length of the CDR3 is 15 residues. Germline V gene data show CDR1 as SNHLY and CDR2 as FYNNEI. This CDR3 is CASSDHGGGRYEQYF. In DNA form, the CDR3 reads TGTGCCAGCAGTGATCACGGGGGAGGGCGATACGAGCAGTACTTC. Using reference TRBV2 and TRBJ2-7 for the parts outside the CDR3, the full variable domain is EPEVTQTPSHQVTQMGQEVILRCVPISNHLYFYWYRQILGQKVEFLVSFYNNEISEKSEIFDDQFSVERPDGSNFTLKIRSTKLEDSAMYFCASSDHGGGRYEQYFGPGTRLTVT.

V usage is TRBV11-2 and J usage is TRBJ2-1; D is unclear. The germline V and J ends were trimmed by 5 bases and 10 bases, with 12 bases remaining between them. Germline V lookup: CDR1 SGHAT, CDR2 FQNNGV. This CDR3 contains 12 residues. CDR3 region: CASSPSAQEQFF. CDR3 nucleotide sequence: TGTGCCAGCAGCCCGAGTGCCCAGGAGCAGTTCTTC.

Note on this clonotype: Germline and junction disagree at one end, which may indicate a read error. The genes are TRBV7-6 and TRBJ2-3; 9 bases are shared with TRBD2. The CDR3 is 13 residues long. Germline lookup yields CDR1 SGHVS and CDR2 FNYEAQ. Written as DNA, the CDR3 is TGTGCCAGCAGCCCTCAAATACCACCGACTAGCGGCTTT. Translation gives CASSPQIPPTSGF.

V gene TRBV12-3 or TRBV12-4 combines with J gene TRBJ1-2; D call uncertain. The CDR3 is 14 amino acids. V lost 5 bases and J lost 0, with 10 bases in between. CDR3 in DNA: TGTGCCAGCAGTCCGGACGGGACTAACTATGGCTACACCTTC. Protein product: CASSPDGTNYGYTF.

The chain has TRBV11-2 and TRBJ2-1; the D is unclear. Trimming shortened V by 0 bases and J by 6 bases, and 9 bases separated the two germline ends. The CDR3 runs to 14 residues. Germline V gives CDR1 SGHAT, CDR2 FQNNGV. CDR3 residues: CASSLDPLSNEQFF. The CDR3 coding sequence is TGTGCCAGCAGCTTAGATCCACTTTCCAATGAGCAGTTCTTC. Variable domain in full (rest from reference TRBV11-2 and TRBJ2-1): EAGVAQSPRYKIIEKRQSVAFWCNPISGHATLYWYQQILGQGPKLLIQFQNNGVVDDSQLPKDRFSAERLKGVDSTLKIQPAKLEDSAVYLCASSLDPLSNEQFFGPGTRLTVL.

This clonotype has more than one count but fewer than ten. The chain couples TRBV7-2 to TRBJ2-3; the D is unclear. From germline, CDR1 is SGHTA and CDR2 FQGNSA. V was shortened by 5 bases and J by 3 bases, with 18 bases between the two germline ends. The CDR3 covers 16 residues. The CDR3 loop reads CASSHVRIQMTDTQYF. CDR3 in DNA: TGTGCCAGCAGCCACGTGCGAATTCAAATGACAGATACGCAGTATTTT.

The chain has TRBV6-8 and TRBJ1-5; D unclear. Trimming pared 6 bases from V and 6 bases from J, leaving 9 bases between. The CDR3 covers 12 residues. The germline V gene encodes CDR1 MNHGY and CDR2 SAAAGT. The CDR3 nucleotides are TGTGCCAGCAGAAGGACGGGTCAGCCCCAGCATTTT. Its translation is CASRRTGQPQHF.